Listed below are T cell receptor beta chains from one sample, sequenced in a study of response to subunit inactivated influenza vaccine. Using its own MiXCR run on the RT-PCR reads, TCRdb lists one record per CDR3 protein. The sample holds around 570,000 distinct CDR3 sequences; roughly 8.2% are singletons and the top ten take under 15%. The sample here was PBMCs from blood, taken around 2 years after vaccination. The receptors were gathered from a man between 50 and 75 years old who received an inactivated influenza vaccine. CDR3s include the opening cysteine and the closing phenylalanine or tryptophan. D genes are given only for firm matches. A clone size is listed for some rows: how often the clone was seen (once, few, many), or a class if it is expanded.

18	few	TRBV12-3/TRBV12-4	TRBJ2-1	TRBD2	TGTGCCAGCAGTTTCTTCGACTTAGGACTAGCGGGAGTCAATGAGCAGTTCTTC	CASSFFDLGLAGVNEQFF
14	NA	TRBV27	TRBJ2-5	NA	TGTGCCAGCAGTATAAAGGCCGAGCAAGAGACCCAGTACTTC	CASSIKAEQETQYF
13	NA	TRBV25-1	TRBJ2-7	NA	TGTGCCAGCAGTGAATCAGGGGGGGCCGAGCAGTACTTC	CASSESGGAEQYF
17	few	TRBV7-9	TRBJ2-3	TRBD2	TGTGCCAGCAGCTCGAATTTAGCGGGAGGGCGGACAGATACGCAGTATTTT	CASSSNLAGGRTDTQYF
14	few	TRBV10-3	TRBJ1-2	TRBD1	TGTGCCATCAGTGTAGGACAGGGAAACTATGGCTACACCTTC	CAISVGQGNYGYTF
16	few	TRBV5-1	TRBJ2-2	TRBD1	TGCGCCAGCAGCTTGGGCAACAGGGGCCACACCGGGGAGCTGTTTTTT	CASSLGNRGHTGELFF
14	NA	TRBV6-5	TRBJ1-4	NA	TGTGCCAGCAGTTACTCAGGCGCCGATGAAAAACTGTTTTTT	CASSYSGADEKLFF
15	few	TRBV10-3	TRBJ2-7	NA	TGTGCCATCAGTGATCACAGTAGCAGCTCCTACGAGCAGTACTTC	CAISDHSSSSYEQYF
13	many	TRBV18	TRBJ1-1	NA	TGTGCCAGCTCACTTGACACCACCACTGAAGCTTTCTTT	CASSLDTTTEAFF
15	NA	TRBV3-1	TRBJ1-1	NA	TGTGCCAGCAGCGACCCGGGTGGAAGACGGACTGAAGCTTTCTTT	CASSDPGGRRTEAFF
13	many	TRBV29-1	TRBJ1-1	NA	TGCAGCGTTGGGGTTACGGGTAACACTGAAGCTTTCTTT	CSVGVTGNTEAFF
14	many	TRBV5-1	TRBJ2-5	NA	TGCGCCAGCAGCTTGAACGGGAGAGAGGAGACCCAGTACTTC	CASSLNGREETQYF
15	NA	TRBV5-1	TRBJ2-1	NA	TGCGCCAGCAGCTTTCAGGGACCAGGGGTCGATGAGCAGTTCTTC	CASSFQGPGVDEQFF
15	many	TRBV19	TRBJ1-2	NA	TGTGCCAGTAGTATAACGGCTGAAGGGCCCTATGGCTACACCTTC	CASSITAEGPYGYTF
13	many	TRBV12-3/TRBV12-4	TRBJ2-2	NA	TGTGCCAGCAGTTTACAGCAAACCGGGGAGCTGTTTTTT	CASSLQQTGELFF
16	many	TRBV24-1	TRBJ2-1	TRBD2	TGTGCCACCAGTGGGAGGGGCGGGAGGGTTGCCTATGAGCAGTTCTTC	CATSGRGGRVAYEQFF
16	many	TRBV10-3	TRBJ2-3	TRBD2	TGTGCCATCAGTCCCGCACTAGCGGGAGGCACAGATACGCAGTATTTT	CAISPALAGGTDTQYF
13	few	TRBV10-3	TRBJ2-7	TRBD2	TGTGCCATCAGGGGACTAGCGGGGGACGAGCAGTACTTC	CAIRGLAGDEQYF
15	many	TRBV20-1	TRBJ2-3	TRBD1	TGCAGTGCTGTGACAGGGGGCCTTAGCACAGATACGCAGTATTTT	CSAVTGGLSTDTQYF
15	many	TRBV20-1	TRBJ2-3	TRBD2	TGCAGTGCTTCGGGACTAGCGGACCACATATCCACGCAGTATTTT	CSASGLADHISTQYF
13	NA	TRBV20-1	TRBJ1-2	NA	TGCAGTGCTAGAGAGAGGGAAACCTATGGCTACACCTTC	CSARERETYGYTF
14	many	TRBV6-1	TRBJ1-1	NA	TGTGCCAGCACCACTGACGGGACATTCACTGAAGCTTTCTTT	CASTTDGTFTEAFF
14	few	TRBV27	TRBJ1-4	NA	TGTGCCAGCAGTTTTAGGTGGGCTAATGAAAAACTGTTTTTT	CASSFRWANEKLFF
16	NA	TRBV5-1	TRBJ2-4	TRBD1	TGCGCCAGCAGCGCGGGACAGGACTACACCCTAGGGAATCAGTACTTC	CASSAGQDYTLGNQYF
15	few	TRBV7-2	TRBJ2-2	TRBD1	TGTGCCAGCAGCTTCGGACAGGGTGGGCAAGGGGAGCTGTTTTTT	CASSFGQGGQGELFF
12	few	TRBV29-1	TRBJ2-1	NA	TGCAGCGTTGACTGGGGGGCCGGTGAGCAGTTCTTC	CSVDWGAGEQFF
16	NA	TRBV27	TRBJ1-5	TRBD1	TGTGCCAGCAGTTCCCGCGCGGGACAGGGAGTTCAGCCCCAGCATTTT	CASSSRAGQGVQPQHF
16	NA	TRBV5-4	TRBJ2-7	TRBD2	TGTGCCAGCAGGAATCCGGAGACTAGCGCTTTCTACGAGCAGTACTTC	CASRNPETSAFYEQYF
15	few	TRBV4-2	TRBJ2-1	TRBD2	TGTGCCAGCAGCCCCGAGCGGGGACTATACAATGAGCAGTTCTTC	CASSPERGLYNEQFF
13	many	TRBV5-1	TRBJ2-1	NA	TGCGCCAGCTATGAGGGTCCCAACAATGAGCAGTTCTTC	CASYEGPNNEQFF
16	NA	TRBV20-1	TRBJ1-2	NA	TGCAGTGCTCGCCCGGGACTGATGATAGCTAACTATGGCTACACCTTC	CSARPGLMIANYGYTF
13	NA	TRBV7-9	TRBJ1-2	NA	TGTGCCAGCAGCCCCGCCGGGGCAAGAGGCTACACCTTC	CASSPAGARGYTF
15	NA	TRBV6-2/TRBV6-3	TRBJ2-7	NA	TGTGCCAGCAGTCGAACCAGGACAGAAAAGTACGAGCAGTACTTC	CASSRTRTEKYEQYF
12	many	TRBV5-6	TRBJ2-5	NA	TGTGCCAGCAGCTCCTCGGGGTTGACCCAGTACTTC	CASSSSGLTQYF
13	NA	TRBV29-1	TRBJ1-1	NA	TGCAGCGTTGTGAGGGAGCAGAACACTGAAGCTTTCTTT	CSVVREQNTEAFF
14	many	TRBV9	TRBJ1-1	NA	TGTGCCAGCAGCGTAGCTTGGGAGGACACTGAAGCTTTCTTT	CASSVAWEDTEAFF
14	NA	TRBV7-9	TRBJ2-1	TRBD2	TGTGCCAGCAGCCTTAGCGGGCGGGGAAGTGAGCAGTTCTTC	CASSLSGRGSEQFF
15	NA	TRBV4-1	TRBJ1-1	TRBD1	TGCGCCAGCAGCCAAGAGTCTGGACAGGGCCGTAAAGCTTTCTTT	CASSQESGQGRKAFF
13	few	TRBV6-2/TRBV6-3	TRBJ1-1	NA	TGTGCCAGCAGTCAGGGGCTTGGGACTGAAGCTTTCTTT	CASSQGLGTEAFF
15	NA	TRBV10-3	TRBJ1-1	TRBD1	TGTGCCATCAGATCCTCCGGGACAGTGAACACTGAAGCTTTCTTT	CAIRSSGTVNTEAFF
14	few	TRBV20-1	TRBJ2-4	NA	TGCAGTGCTAGGCCCGGTGAAGGCCTCAACATTCAGTACTTC	CSARPGEGLNIQYF
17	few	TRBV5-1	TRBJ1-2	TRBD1	TGCGCCAGCAGCCTGGGACAGGAAGTAAGAGGATCTGGCGGCTACACCTTC	CASSLGQEVRGSGGYTF
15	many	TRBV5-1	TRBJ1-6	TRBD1	TGCGCCAGCAGCCCCACCGGGACAGGGCATTCACCCCTCCACTTT	CASSPTGTGHSPLHF
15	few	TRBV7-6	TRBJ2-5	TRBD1	TGTGCCAGCAGCCTCCGAGGGACAGGGTGGCGGACCCAGTACTTC	CASSLRGTGWRTQYF
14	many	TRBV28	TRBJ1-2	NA	TGTGCCAGCAGCCTACTAGGGGGACTCGATGGCTACACCTTC	CASSLLGGLDGYTF
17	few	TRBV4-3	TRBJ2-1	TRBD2	TGCGCCAGCAGCCAAGAGGGAGGGGTAGCGGGGAGCCGGTTTTGGTTCTTC	CASSQEGGVAGSRFWFF